This TCR beta chain was sequenced during a study of T cells in tuberculosis. Study information: In South Africa, adults with active tuberculosis were compared with IGRA-negative and latently infected IGRA-positive adolescents.

Regarding the study as a whole: Active tuberculosis patients had shorter CDR3-alpha; the beta difference was nonsignificant.

Assay: immunoSEQ multiplex PCR; the TCRdb copy retains only in-frame clones and omits some. Here the sample spans roughly 44,000 clones, nearly 95% being singletons. Comments on this clone: Antigen unknown.

V lost 2 bases to trimming and J lost 3 bases; unmatched junction nucleotides: 7. Germline V gene lookup returns CDR1 MNHNY and CDR2 SVGAGI (reference sequence). The CDR3 covers 16 residues. J is TRBJ1-2 and V is TRBV6-6; 9 bases line up with TRBD1. The origin of this receptor is a donor between 10 and 35 years old with latent tuberculosis or without tuberculosis infection. The sequenced sample was PBMCs. DNA for the CDR3: TGTGCCAGCAGTTACCTGGGACAGGGAAACGACTATGGCTACACCTTC. This codes for CASSYLGQGNDYGYTF.